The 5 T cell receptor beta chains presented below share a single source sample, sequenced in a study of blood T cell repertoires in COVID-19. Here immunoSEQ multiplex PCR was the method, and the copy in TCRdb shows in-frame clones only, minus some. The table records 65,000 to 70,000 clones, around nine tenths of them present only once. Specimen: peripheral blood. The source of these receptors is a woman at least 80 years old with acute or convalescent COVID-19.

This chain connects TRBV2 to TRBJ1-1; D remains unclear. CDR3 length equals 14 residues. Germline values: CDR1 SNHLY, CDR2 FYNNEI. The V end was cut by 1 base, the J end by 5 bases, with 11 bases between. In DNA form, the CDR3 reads TGTGCCAGCAGTGAAGAGTCCCTCAGGACTGAAGCTTTCTTT. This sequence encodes CASSEESLRTEAFF.

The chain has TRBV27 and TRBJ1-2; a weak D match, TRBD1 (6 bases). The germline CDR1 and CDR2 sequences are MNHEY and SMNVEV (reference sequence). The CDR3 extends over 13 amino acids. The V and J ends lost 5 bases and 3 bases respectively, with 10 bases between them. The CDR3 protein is CASSPDRYYGYTF. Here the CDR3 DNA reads TGTGCCAGCAGTCCGGACAGATACTATGGCTACACCTTC.

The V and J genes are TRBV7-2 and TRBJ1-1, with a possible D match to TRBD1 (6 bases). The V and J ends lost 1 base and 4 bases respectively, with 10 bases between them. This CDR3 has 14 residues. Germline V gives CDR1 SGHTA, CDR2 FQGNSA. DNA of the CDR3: TGTGCCAGCAGCTTAGGCAGGGGTGTCACTGAAGCTTTCTTT. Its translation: CASSLGRGVTEAFF.

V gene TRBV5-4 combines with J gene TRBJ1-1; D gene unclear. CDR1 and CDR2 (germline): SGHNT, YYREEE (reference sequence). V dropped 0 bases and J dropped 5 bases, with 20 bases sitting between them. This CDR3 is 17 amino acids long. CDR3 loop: CASSLGILGRVLTEAFF. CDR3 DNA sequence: TGTGCCAGCAGCTTGGGGATTTTGGGGAGGGTCTTGACTGAAGCTTTCTTT.

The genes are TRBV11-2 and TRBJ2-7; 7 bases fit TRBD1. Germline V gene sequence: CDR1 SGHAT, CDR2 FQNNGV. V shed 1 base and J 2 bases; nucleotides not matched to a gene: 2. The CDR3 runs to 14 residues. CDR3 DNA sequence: TGTGCCAGCAGCTTAGCCGGGACAGCCTACGAGCAGTACTTC. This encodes CASSLAGTAYEQYF.